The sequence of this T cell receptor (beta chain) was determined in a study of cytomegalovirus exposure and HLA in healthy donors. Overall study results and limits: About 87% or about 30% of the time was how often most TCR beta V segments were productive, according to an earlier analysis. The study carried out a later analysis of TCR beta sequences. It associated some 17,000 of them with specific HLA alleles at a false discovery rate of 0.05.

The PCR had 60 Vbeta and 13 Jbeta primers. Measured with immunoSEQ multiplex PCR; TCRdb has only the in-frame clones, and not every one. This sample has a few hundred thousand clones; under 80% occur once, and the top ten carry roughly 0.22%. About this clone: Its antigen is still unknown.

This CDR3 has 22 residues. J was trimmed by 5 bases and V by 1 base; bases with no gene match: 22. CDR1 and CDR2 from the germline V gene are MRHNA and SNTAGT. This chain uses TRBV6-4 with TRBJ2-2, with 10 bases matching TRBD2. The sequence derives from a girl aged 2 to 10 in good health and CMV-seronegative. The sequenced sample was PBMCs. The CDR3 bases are TGTGCCAGCAGTGACTTCCGACTCTTCCGGTCGGTAGCGGGGGGTTGGACCGGGGAGCTGTTTTTT. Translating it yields CASSDFRLFRSVAGGWTGELFF.